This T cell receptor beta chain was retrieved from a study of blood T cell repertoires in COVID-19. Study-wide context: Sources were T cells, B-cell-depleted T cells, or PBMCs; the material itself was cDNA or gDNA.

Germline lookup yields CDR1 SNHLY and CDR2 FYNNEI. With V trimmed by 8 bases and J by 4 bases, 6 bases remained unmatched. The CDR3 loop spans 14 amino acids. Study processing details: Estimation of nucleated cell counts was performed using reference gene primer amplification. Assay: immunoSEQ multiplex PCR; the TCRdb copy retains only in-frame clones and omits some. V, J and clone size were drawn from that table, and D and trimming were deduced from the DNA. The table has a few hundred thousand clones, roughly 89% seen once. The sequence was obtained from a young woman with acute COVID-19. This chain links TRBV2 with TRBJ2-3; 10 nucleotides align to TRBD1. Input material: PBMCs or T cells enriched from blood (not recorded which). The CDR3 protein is CASGEDRGADTQYF. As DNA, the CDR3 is TGTGCCAGCGGGGAGGACAGGGGGGCAGATACGCAGTATTTT.